This TCR beta chain was retrieved from a study of blood T cell repertoires in COVID-19. In the original processing: Reference gene primers were amplified, and this amplification served to estimate nucleated cell counts. Libraries were prepared by immunoSEQ multiplex PCR; TCRdb keeps only in-frame clonotypes and omits some of them. V, J and clone size reflect that table, while D and trimming were determined from the DNA. The profile shows approximately 69,000 clones, around four fifths of them singletons. This CDR3 contains 16 residues. Germline CDR1 and CDR2: SGDLS and YYNGEE. The V end was cut by 0 bases, the J end by 0 bases, with 10 bases between.

This TCR was sampled from an older woman with acute or convalescent COVID-19. The chain has TRBV9 and TRBJ1-3; D uncertain. Source material: peripheral blood. The CDR3 is CASSVDEARSGNTIYF. The DNA for the CDR3 is TGTGCCAGCAGCGTAGATGAGGCCCGCTCTGGAAACACCATATATTTT.